What follows are 7 T cell receptor beta chains derived from one specimen sequenced in a study of Ad26.COV2.S vaccination and SARS-CoV-2 variants. Generated by immunoSEQ multiplex PCR, the TCRdb table keeps only in-frame clones and is missing some. This sample has 350,000 to 450,000 clones, with about 90% found just once. The source material was peripheral blood, sampled after recovery from COVID-19. The receptors were gathered from a human donor who had recovered from COVID-19.

The chain joins TRBV11-2 to TRBJ2-5, with 8 bases matching TRBD2. The J call may be wrong; the DNA end is better matched by TRBJ2-7. CDR1 and CDR2 from the germline V gene are SGHAT and FQNNGV. The CDR3 covers 13 residues. In DNA, the CDR3 is TGTGCCAGCCTACCCGGGGGGGGCTACGAGCAGTACTTC. Translation: CASLPGGGYEQYF.

The chain uses TRBV2 and TRBJ2-3; TRBD1 aligns across 8 bases. V trimming: 9 bases; J trimming: 0 bases; junction bases outside the gene matches: 8. Germline values: CDR1 SNHLY, CDR2 FYNNEI. The CDR3 runs to 15 residues. In DNA, the CDR3 is TGTGCCAGATCCCCGAACAGGGGGAGCACAGATACGCAGTATTTT. Protein: CARSPNRGSTDTQYF.

The V and J genes are TRBV12-3 or TRBV12-4 and TRBJ2-7; TRBD2 agrees at 8 bases. This CDR3 region has 12 residues. V dropped 5 bases and J dropped 7; count of bases not matched to a gene: 4. This chain's CDR3 is CASSGPGGEQYF. The CDR3 nucleotides are TGTGCCAGCAGTGGTCCGGGGGGGGAGCAGTACTTC.

The rearrangement joins TRBV20-1 to TRBJ2-7; the D gene is possibly TRBD1 (6 bases). CDR1 and CDR2 (germline): DFQATT, SNEGSKA (reference sequence). Trimming left V 4 bases short and J 5 bases short, with 9 bases between. There are 11 residues in the CDR3. The CDR3 region is CSATGADEQYF. The CDR3 nucleotides read TGCAGTGCTACAGGGGCTGACGAGCAGTACTTC.

The chain has TRBV7-9 and TRBJ1-6; 7 bases are a match to TRBD1. Trimming removed 5 bases from V and 3 bases from J; junction bases left unmatched: 4. The CDR3 consists of 15 residues. The germline gives CDR1 SEHNR, CDR2 FQNEAQ (reference sequence). In DNA, the CDR3 is TGTGCCAGCAGCGCTAGGGACAGCTATAATTCACCCCTCCACTTT. Protein: CASSARDSYNSPLHF.

Only one count was recorded for this clone. This chain connects TRBV11-2 to TRBJ1-1; tentatively, D is TRBD1 (5 bases). The germline V and J ends were trimmed by 5 bases and 3 bases, with 10 bases remaining between them. The CDR3 totals 13 residues. CDR1 is SGHAT, CDR2 FQNNGV, per germline. CDR3 residues: CASSPLGDTEAFF. The CDR3 nucleotides are TGTGCCAGCAGCCCCCTGGGGGACACTGAAGCTTTCTTT.

This chain connects TRBV19 to TRBJ2-2, with 7 bases that match TRBD2. CDR1 LNHDA and CDR2 SQIVND come from the germline V gene (reference sequence). V lost 5 bases and J lost 4; bases outside the gene matches: 10. The CDR3 is made up of 16 amino acids. This CDR3 reads CASSGGDYPSTGELFF. CDR3 bases: TGTGCCAGTAGTGGGGGGGACTACCCTTCCACCGGGGAGCTGTTTTTT. The full variable domain, with the rest looked up from reference TRBV19 and TRBJ2-2, is DGGITQSPKYLFRKEGQNVTLSCEQNLNHDAMYWYRQDPGQGLRLIYYSQIVNDFQKGDIAEGYSVSREKKESFPLTVTSAQKNPTAFYLCASSGGDYPSTGELFFGEGSRLTVL.